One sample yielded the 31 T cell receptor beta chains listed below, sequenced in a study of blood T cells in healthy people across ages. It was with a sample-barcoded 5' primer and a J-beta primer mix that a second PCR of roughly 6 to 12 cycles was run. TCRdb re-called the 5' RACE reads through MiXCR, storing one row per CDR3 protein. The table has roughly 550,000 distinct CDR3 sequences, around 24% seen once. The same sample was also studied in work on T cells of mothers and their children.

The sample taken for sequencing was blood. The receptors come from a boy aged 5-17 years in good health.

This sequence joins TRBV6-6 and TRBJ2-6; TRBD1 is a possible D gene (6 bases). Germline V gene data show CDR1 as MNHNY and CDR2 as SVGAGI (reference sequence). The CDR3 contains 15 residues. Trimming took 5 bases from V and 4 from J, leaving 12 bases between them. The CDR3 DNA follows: TGTGCCAGCAGTGACCAGGGGAAAGGGGCCAACGTCCTGACTTTC. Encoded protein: CASSDQGKGANVLTF.

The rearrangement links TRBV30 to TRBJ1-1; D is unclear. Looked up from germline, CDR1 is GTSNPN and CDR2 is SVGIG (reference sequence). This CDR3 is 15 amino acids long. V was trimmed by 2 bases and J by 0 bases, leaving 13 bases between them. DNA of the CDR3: TGTGCCTGGAGTCGGACCCTAGGGTTGAACACTGAAGCTTTCTTT. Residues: CAWSRTLGLNTEAFF.

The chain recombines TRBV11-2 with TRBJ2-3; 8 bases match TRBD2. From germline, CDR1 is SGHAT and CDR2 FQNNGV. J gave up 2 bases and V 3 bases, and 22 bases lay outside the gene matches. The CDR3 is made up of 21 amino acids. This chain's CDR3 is CASSFSRTSCAGGTFTDTQYF. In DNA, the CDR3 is TGTGCCAGCAGCTTTTCAAGGACTAGCTGTGCCGGGGGCACTTTCACAGATACGCAGTATTTT.

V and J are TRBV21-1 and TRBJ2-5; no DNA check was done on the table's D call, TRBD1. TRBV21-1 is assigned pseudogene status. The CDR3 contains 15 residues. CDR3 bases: TGTGCCAGCAACACGGACAGGGCTAACCAAGAGACCCAGTACTTC. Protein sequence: CASNTDRANQETQYF.

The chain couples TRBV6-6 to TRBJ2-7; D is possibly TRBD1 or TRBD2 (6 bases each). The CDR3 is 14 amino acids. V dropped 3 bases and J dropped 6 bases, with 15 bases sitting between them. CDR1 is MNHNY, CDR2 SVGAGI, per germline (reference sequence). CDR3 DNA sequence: TGTGCCAGCAGTTATGCGGAACAGGGAGGCGAGCAGTACTTC. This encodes CASSYAEQGGEQYF.

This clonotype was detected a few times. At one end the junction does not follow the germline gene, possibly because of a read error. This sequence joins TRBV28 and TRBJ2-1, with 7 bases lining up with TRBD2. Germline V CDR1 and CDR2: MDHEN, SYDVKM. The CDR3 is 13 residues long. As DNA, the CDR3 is TGTGCCAGCAGTTTAGAACTAGCGAATGAGCAGCTCTTC. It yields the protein CASSLELANEQLF.

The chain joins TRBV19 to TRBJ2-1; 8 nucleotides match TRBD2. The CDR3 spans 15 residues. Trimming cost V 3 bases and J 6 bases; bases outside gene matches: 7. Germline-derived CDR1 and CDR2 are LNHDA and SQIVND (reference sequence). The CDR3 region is CASSMGSGTSNEQFF. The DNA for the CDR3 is TGTGCCAGTAGTATGGGTAGCGGGACAAGCAATGAGCAGTTCTTC. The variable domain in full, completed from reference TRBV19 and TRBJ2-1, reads DGGITQSPKYLFRKEGQNVTLSCEQNLNHDAMYWYRQDPGQGLRLIYYSQIVNDFQKGDIAEGYSVSREKKESFPLTVTSAQKNPTAFYLCASSMGSGTSNEQFFGPGTRLTVL.

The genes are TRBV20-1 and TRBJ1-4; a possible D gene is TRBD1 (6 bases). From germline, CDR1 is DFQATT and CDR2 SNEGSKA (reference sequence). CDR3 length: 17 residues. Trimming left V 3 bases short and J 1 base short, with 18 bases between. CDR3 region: CSASEPGGHITNEKLFF. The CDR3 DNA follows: TGCAGTGCTAGTGAGCCCGGGGGCCACATAACTAATGAAAAACTGTTTTTT.

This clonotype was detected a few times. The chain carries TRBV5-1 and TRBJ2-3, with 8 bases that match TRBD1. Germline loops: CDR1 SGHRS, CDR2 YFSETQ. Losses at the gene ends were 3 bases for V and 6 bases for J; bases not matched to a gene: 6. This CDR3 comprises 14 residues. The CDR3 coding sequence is TGCGCCAGCAGCTCGGACAGGGCAACCGATACGCAGTATTTT. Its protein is CASSSDRATDTQYF.

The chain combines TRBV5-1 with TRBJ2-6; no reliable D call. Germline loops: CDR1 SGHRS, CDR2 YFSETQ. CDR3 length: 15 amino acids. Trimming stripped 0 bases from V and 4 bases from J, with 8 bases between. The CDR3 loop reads CASSLGASGANVLTF. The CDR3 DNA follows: TGCGCCAGCAGCTTGGGGGCATCCGGGGCCAACGTCCTGACTTTC.

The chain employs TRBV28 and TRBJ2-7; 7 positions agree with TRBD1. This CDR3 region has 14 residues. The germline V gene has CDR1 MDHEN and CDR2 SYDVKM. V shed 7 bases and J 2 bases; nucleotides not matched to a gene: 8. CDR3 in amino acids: CASTSQGITYEQYF. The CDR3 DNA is TGTGCCAGCACCTCACAGGGGATCACCTACGAGCAGTACTTC.

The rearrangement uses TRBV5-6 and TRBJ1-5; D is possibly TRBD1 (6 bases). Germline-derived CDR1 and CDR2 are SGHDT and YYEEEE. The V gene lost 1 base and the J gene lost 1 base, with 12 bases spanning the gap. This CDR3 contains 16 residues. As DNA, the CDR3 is TGTGCCAGCAGCTTGCTGGGGGCGGAGAGCAATCAGCCCCAGCATTTT. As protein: CASSLLGAESNQPQHF.

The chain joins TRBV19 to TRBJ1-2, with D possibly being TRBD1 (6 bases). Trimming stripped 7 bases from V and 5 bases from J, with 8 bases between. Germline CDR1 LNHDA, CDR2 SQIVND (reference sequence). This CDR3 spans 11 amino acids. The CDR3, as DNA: TGTGCCAGTAAACAGGGTTATGGCTACACCTTC. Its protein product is CASKQGYGYTF.

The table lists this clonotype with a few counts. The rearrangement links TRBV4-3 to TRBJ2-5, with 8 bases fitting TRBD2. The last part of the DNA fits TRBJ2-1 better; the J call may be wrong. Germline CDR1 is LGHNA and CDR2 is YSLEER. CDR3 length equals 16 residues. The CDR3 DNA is TGCGCCAGCAGCCAAGATTGGGGACTAGGGCGGGCTGAGCAGTTCTTC. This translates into CASSQDWGLGRAEQFF.

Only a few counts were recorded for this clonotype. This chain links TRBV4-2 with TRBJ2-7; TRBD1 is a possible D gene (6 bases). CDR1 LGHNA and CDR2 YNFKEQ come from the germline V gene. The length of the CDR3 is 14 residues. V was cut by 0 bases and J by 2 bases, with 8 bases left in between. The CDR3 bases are TGTGCCAGCAGCCAAGATACAGGGCCCTACGAGCAGTACTTC. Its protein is CASSQDTGPYEQYF.

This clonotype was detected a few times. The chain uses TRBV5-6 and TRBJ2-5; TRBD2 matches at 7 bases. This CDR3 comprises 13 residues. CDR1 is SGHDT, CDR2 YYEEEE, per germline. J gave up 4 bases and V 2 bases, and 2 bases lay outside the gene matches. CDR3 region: CASSFTGGETQYF. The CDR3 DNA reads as TGTGCCAGCAGCTTCACGGGAGGAGAGACCCAGTACTTC.

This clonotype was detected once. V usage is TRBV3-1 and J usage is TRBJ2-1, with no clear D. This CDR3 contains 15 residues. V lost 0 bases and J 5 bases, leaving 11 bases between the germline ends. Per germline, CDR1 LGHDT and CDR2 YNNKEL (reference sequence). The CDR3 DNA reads TGTGCCAGCAGCCAAGAACTATCCCCAAACAATGAGCAGTTCTTC. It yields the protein CASSQELSPNNEQFF.

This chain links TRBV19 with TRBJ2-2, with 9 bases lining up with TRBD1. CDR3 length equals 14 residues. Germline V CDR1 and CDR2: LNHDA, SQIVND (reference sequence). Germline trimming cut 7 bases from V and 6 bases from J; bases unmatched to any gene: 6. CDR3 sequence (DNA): TGTGCCAGTATCCCGGGACAGGGACCCGGGGAGCTGTTTTTT. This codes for CASIPGQGPGELFF. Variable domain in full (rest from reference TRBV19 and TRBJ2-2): DGGITQSPKYLFRKEGQNVTLSCEQNLNHDAMYWYRQDPGQGLRLIYYSQIVNDFQKGDIAEGYSVSREKKESFPLTVTSAQKNPTAFYLCASIPGQGPGELFFGEGSRLTVL.

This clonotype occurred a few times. This CDR3 reads CSASQTGTAVETQYF. The CDR3, as DNA: TGCAGTGCTAGCCAGACAGGGACAGCGGTGGAGACCCAGTACTTC. V gene TRBV20-1 combines with J gene TRBJ2-5; 7 nucleotides match TRBD1. V was pared by 3 bases and J by 5 bases, with 12 bases of the junction left unmatched. Germline values: CDR1 DFQATT, CDR2 SNEGSKA (reference sequence). This CDR3 has 15 amino acids.

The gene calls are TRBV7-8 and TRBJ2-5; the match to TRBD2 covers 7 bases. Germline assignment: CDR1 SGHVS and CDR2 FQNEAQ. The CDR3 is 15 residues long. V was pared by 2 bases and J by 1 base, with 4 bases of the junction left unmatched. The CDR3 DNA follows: TGTGCCAGCAGCTTACTAGCGGAGGTCCAAGAGACCCAGTACTTC. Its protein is CASSLLAEVQETQYF.

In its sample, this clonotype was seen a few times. The CDR3 is CASRRQGVWETQYF. The CDR3 DNA sequence: TGTGCCAGCAGGCGACAGGGGGTATGGGAGACCCAGTACTTC. The gene calls are TRBV6-2 or TRBV6-3 and TRBJ2-5, with 9 bases fitting TRBD1. V was clipped by 6 bases and J by 5 bases; unmatched bases: 7. Germline CDR1 reads MNHEY; CDR2 reads SVGEGT. This CDR3 spans 14 amino acids.

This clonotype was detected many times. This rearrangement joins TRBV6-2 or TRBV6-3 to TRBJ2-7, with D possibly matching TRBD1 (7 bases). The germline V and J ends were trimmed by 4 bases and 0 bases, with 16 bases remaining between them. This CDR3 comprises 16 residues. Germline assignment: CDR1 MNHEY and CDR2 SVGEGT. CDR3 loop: CASSSWGDRSSYEQYF. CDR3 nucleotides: TGTGCCAGCAGTTCGTGGGGGGACAGAAGCTCCTACGAGCAGTACTTC.

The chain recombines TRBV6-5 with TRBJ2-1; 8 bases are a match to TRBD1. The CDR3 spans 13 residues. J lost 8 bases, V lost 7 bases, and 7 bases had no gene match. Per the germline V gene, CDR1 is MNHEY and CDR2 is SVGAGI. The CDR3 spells CASTNRGAHEQFF. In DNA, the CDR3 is TGTGCCAGCACTAACAGGGGGGCTCATGAGCAGTTCTTC.

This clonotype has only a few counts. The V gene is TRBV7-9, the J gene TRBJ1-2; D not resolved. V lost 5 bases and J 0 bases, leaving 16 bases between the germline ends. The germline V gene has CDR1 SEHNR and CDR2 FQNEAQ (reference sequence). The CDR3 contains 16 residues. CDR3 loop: CASSKDTYQANYGYTF. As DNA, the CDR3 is TGTGCCAGCAGCAAAGACACGTACCAGGCTAACTATGGCTACACCTTC.

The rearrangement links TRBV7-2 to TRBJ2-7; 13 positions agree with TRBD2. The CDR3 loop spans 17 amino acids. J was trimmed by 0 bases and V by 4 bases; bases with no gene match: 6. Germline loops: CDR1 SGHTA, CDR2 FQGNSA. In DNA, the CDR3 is TGTGCCAGCAGCTCGGGACTAGCGGGAACCTACTCCTACGAGCAGTACTTC. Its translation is CASSSGLAGTYSYEQYF.

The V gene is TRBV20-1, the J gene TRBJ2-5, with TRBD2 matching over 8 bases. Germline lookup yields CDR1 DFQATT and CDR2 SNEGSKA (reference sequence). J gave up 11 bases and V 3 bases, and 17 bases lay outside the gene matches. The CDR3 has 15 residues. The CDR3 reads CSASGMSGGRDKQYF. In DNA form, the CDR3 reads TGCAGTGCTAGCGGGATGAGCGGGGGAAGAGACAAGCAGTACTTC.

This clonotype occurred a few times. The chain's CDR3 is CASTRTVMEAFF. The CDR3 DNA reads TGTGCCAGCACCCGGACTGTCATGGAAGCTTTCTTT. The chain joins TRBV6-1 to TRBJ1-1; D uncertain. Germline CDR1 reads MNHNS; CDR2 reads SASEGT. This CDR3 region has 12 residues. Trimming took off 7 bases at V and 8 bases at J, with 14 bases between the two ends.

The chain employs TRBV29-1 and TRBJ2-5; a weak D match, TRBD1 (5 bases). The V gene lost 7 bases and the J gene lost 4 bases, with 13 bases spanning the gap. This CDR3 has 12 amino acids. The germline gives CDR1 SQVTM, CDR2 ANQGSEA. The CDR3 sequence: CSAWGIRETQYF. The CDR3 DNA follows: TGCAGCGCGTGGGGCATACGAGAGACCCAGTACTTC.

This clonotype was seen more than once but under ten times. The CDR3 protein is CATSALTSGDYNEQFF. The CDR3 DNA sequence: TGTGCCACCAGTGCCCTGACTAGCGGAGATTACAATGAGCAGTTCTTC. The rearrangement joins TRBV24-1 to TRBJ2-1; 9 nucleotides agree with TRBD2. The germline gives CDR1 KGHDR, CDR2 SFDVKD. The CDR3 covers 16 residues. V lost 5 bases to trimming and J lost 4 bases; unmatched junction nucleotides: 8.

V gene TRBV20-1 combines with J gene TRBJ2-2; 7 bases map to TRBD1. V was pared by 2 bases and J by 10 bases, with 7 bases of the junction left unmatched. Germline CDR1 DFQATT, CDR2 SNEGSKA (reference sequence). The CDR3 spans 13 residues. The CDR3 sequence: CSARQGVVEELFF. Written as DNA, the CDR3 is TGCAGTGCTAGACAGGGGGTAGTAGAGGAGCTGTTTTTT.

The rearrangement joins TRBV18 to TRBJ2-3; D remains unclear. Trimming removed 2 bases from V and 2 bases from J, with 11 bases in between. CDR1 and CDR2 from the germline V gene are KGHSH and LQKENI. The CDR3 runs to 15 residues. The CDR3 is CASSPGASDTDTQYF. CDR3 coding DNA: TGTGCCAGCTCACCAGGAGCGAGTGACACAGATACGCAGTATTTT.